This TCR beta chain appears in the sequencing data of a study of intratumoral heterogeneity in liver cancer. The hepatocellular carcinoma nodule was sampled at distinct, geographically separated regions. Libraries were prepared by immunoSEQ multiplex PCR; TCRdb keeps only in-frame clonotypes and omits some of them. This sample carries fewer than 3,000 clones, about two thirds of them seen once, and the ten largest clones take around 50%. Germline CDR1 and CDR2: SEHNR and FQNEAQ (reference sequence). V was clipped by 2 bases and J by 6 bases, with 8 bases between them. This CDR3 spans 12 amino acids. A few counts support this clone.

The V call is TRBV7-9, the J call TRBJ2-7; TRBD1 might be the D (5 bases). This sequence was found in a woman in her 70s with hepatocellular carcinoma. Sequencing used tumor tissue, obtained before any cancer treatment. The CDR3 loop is CASSLSGLEQYF. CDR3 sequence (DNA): TGTGCCAGCAGCTTATCAGGGCTCGAGCAGTACTTC.